What follows are 17 T cell receptor beta chains derived from one specimen sequenced in a study of cytomegalovirus exposure and HLA in healthy donors. PCR amplification relied on 60 Vbeta primers (plus 13 Jbeta primers). Clones were sequenced by immunoSEQ multiplex PCR, and TCRdb holds only the in-frame ones, with some missing. The sample contains more than 80,000 clones, roughly four fifths of which appear only once. Sequencing input: PBMCs. The source is a woman aged 60-75 years in good health and CMV-seropositive.

The chain is built from TRBV28 and TRBJ1-1, with D maybe TRBD1 (6 bases). CDR3 length: 12 residues. Germline CDR1 is MDHEN and CDR2 is SYDVKM. The ends were cut back, 5 bases at V and 6 bases at J, with 10 bases in the middle. Here the CDR3 DNA reads TGTGCCAGCAGTAGGACAGTACCTGAAGCTTTCTTT. It translates to CASSRTVPEAFF.

The genes are TRBV4-2 and TRBJ1-5; 11 positions match TRBD1. This CDR3 comprises 15 residues. Germline CDR1 and CDR2: LGHNA and YNFKEQ. The V gene end was trimmed by 4 bases and the J gene end by 4 bases; junction bases not matched to a gene: 3. The DNA for the CDR3 is TGTGCCAGCAGCCGGGACAGGGGGGAAAATCAGCCCCAGCATTTT. Protein product: CASSRDRGENQPQHF.

The V gene is TRBV7-2, the J gene TRBJ1-3; 10 bases align to TRBD1. CDR1 is SGHTA, CDR2 FQGNSA, per germline. This CDR3 has 16 amino acids. Trimming at V came to 2 bases and at J to 4 bases, leaving 5 bases not matched to a gene. The CDR3 sequence: CASSLSGTGVGNTIYF. The CDR3 nucleotides are TGTGCCAGCAGCTTATCCGGGACAGGGGTCGGAAACACCATATATTTT. The variable domain in full, with the rest retrieved from reference TRBV7-2 and TRBJ1-3, is GAGVSQSPSNKVTEKGKDVELRCDPISGHTALYWYRQSLGQGLEFLIYFQGNSAPDKSGLPSDRFSAERTGGSVSTLTIQRTQQEDSAVYLCASSLSGTGVGNTIYFGEGSWLTVV.

V is TRBV5-4 and J is TRBJ1-3; no clear D. Germline loops: CDR1 SGHNT, CDR2 YYREEE (reference sequence). The CDR3 spans 15 residues. Trimming pared 2 bases from V and 1 base from J, leaving 10 bases between. The CDR3 nucleotides are TGTGCCAGCAGCTTAGCTCCGGGTTCTGGAAACACCATATATTTT. Translating gives CASSLAPGSGNTIYF.

This clone was seen repeatedly, ten times or more. The V call is TRBV5-4, the J call TRBJ1-2; TRBD1 matches 7 bases. Germline values: CDR1 SGHNT, CDR2 YYREEE (reference sequence). This CDR3 comprises 16 residues. The V segment lost 2 bases and the J segment 0 bases; nucleotides outside the gene matches: 7. The CDR3 DNA sequence: TGTGCCAGCAGCTTTAGGGGGCGACGGGCTAACTATGGCTACACCTTC. As protein: CASSFRGRRANYGYTF.

The genes are TRBV10-3 and TRBJ2-1; tentatively, D is TRBD1 (6 bases). Between the trimmed V and J ends, which lost 3 bases and 4 bases, there was a span of 10 bases. The CDR3 sequence is 14 residues long. CDR1 and CDR2 from the germline V gene are ENHRY and SYGVKD. CDR3 in amino acids: CAISEIGQYNEQFF. The CDR3 DNA reads TGTGCCATCAGTGAAATAGGACAGTACAATGAGCAGTTCTTC.

The chain recombines TRBV4-1 with TRBJ2-7, with 9 bases lining up with TRBD2. The CDR3 is 13 amino acids. Trimming removed 2 bases from V and 6 bases from J; junction bases left unmatched: 2. In germline, CDR1 is MGHRA, CDR2 YSYEKL. The CDR3 is CASSQLAGREQYF. CDR3 DNA: TGCGCCAGCAGCCAACTAGCGGGGCGCGAGCAGTACTTC.

This sequence joins TRBV5-6 and TRBJ2-7; 11 bases are a match to TRBD2. There are 15 residues in the CDR3. V lost 5 bases to trimming and J lost 4 bases; unmatched junction nucleotides: 8. The germline CDR1 and CDR2 sequences are SGHDT and YYEEEE. CDR3 sequence reads: CASSFPGLAAYEQYF. CDR3 DNA sequence: TGTGCCAGCAGTTTTCCGGGACTAGCGGCTTACGAGCAGTACTTC.

This rearrangement joins TRBV18 to TRBJ1-5; 7 bases are a match to TRBD1. CDR3 length: 15 amino acids. V lost 1 base, J lost 1 base, and 1 base stayed unmatched. CDR1 is KGHSH, CDR2 LQKENI, per germline. The CDR3 nucleotides read TGTGCCAGCTCACCACAGGGGGCAAGCAATCAGCCCCAGCATTTT. It translates to CASSPQGASNQPQHF.

The genes are TRBV19 and TRBJ2-3, with 7 bases identical to TRBD2. CDR3 size: 14 residues. Germline V lookup: CDR1 LNHDA, CDR2 SQIVND (reference sequence). The V segment lost 6 bases and the J segment 4 bases; nucleotides outside the gene matches: 7. CDR3 sequence (DNA): TGTGCCAGTAGGTCGACGGGAGGATCAGATACGCAGTATTTT. Amino acid sequence: CASRSTGGSDTQYF.

This chain connects TRBV29-1 to TRBJ1-1; D uncertain. Trimming took 4 bases from V and 3 from J, leaving 18 bases between them. CDR3 length: 15 residues. Germline CDR1 reads SQVTM; CDR2 reads ANQGSEA. The CDR3 nucleotides are TGCAGCGTTGCCCCCCTCCTACAGTTTGACACTGAAGCTTTCTTT. This gives the protein CSVAPLLQFDTEAFF.

This clone was detected a few times. The chain uses TRBV11-2 and TRBJ2-6; unclear D gene. CDR1 and CDR2 (germline): SGHAT, FQNNGV. The CDR3 spans 17 residues. Trimming left V 3 bases short and J 0 bases short, with 12 bases between. The CDR3 spells CASSFQETASGANVLTF. The CDR3 nucleotides are TGTGCCAGCAGCTTTCAAGAAACAGCCTCTGGGGCCAACGTCCTGACTTTC.

The chain couples TRBV9 to TRBJ2-2, with 10 nucleotides matching TRBD1. CDR1 SGDLS and CDR2 YYNGEE come from the germline V gene. The CDR3 extends over 17 amino acids. V dropped 3 bases and J dropped 8; count of bases not matched to a gene: 13. The CDR3 DNA reads TGTGCCAGCAGCGCTCATCCTCTCGGGACAGGGGAAGGGGAGCTGTTTTTT. Its translation is CASSAHPLGTGEGELFF.

The chain employs TRBV6-5 and TRBJ1-2, with D possibly matching TRBD1 (6 bases). The CDR3 runs 13 residues. CDR1 is MNHEY and CDR2 is SVGAGI in the germline V gene. Trimming took off 5 bases at V and 4 bases at J, with 11 bases between the two ends. This CDR3 is CASSPTGLYGYTF. For the CDR3, the DNA is TGTGCCAGCAGTCCAACAGGGCTCTATGGCTACACCTTC.

The chain uses TRBV14 and TRBJ2-5; D possibly corresponds to TRBD2 (5 bases). The CDR3 has 15 amino acids. The V end was cut by 1 base, the J end by 5 bases, with 14 bases between. CDR1 is SGHDN and CDR2 is FVKESK in the germline V gene. The CDR3 protein is CASSQVTEVMETQYF. The CDR3 DNA reads TGTGCCAGCAGCCAAGTGACGGAGGTCATGGAGACCCAGTACTTC.

The chain links TRBV6-1 to TRBJ1-4, with TRBD1 as a possible D gene (6 bases). This CDR3 has 15 amino acids. V lost 2 bases and J lost 7, with 14 bases in between. The V gene's germline CDR1 is MNHNS and CDR2 SASEGT. The CDR3 loop is CASSEFRAGVEKLFF. CDR3 DNA: TGTGCCAGCAGTGAATTTAGGGCAGGGGTTGAAAAACTGTTTTTT.

This chain links TRBV15 with TRBJ2-5; TRBD1 matches 9 bases. Germline assignment: CDR1 LNHNV and CDR2 YYDKDF (reference sequence). The CDR3 runs to 15 residues. V shed 3 bases, J shed 5 bases, and the junction held 7 bases outside the gene matches. CDR3 DNA sequence: TGTGCCACCAGCAGGGGAAGGGGGACAGGGGAGACCCAGTACTTC. Translation: CATSRGRGTGETQYF.